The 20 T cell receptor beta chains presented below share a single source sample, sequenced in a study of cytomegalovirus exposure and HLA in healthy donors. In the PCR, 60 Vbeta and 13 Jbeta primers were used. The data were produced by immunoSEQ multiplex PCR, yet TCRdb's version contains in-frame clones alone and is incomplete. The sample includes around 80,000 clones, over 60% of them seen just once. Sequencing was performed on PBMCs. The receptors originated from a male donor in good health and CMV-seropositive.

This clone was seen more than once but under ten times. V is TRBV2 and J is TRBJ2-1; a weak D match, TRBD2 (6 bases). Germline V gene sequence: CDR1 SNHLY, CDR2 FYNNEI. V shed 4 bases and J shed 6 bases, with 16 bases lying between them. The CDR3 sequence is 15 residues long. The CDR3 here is CASSGHREPANEQFF. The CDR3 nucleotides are TGTGCCAGCAGTGGCCACCGGGAGCCGGCCAATGAGCAGTTCTTC.

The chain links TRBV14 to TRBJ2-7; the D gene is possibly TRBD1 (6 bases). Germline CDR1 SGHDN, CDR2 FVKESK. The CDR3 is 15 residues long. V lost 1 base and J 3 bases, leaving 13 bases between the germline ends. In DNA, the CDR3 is TGTGCCAGCAGCCAAGGCCCAGGGGCGCTCTACGAGCAGTACTTC. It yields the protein CASSQGPGALYEQYF.

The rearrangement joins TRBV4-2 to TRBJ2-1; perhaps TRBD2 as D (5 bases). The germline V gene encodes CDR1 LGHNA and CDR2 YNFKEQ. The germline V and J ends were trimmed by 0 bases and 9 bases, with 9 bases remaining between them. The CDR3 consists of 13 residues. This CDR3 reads CASSQDILGEQFF. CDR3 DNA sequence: TGTGCCAGCAGCCAAGATATACTAGGTGAGCAGTTCTTC.

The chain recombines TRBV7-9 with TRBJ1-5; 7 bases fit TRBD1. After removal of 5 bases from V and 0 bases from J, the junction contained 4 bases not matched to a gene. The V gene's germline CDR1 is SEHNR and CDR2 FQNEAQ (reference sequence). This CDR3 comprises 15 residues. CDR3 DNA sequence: TGTGCCAGCAGCGAAGGGACAGATAGCAATCAGCCCCAGCATTTT. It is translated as CASSEGTDSNQPQHF.

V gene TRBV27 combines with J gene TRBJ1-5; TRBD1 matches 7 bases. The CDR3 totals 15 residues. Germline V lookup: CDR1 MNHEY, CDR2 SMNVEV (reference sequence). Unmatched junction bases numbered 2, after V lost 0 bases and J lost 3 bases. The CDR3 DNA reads TGTGCCAGCAGTTTATCACAGGGGACCAATCAGCCCCAGCATTTT. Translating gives CASSLSQGTNQPQHF.

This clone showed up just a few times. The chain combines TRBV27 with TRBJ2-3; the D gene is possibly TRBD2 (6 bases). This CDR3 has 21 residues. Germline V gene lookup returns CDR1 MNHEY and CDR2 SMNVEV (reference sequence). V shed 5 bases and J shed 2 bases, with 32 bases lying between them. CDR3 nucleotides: TGTGCCAGCAGTCCACCAAAGCAGGGAGGCTCCACCGTGGCAATCACAGATACGCAGTATTTT. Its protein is CASSPPKQGGSTVAITDTQYF.

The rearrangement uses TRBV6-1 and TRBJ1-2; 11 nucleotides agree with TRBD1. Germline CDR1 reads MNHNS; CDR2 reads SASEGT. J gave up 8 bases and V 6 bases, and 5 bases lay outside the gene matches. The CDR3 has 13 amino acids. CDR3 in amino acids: CASRDRGRGGYTF. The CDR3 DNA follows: TGTGCCAGCAGGGACAGGGGGCGAGGAGGCTACACCTTC.

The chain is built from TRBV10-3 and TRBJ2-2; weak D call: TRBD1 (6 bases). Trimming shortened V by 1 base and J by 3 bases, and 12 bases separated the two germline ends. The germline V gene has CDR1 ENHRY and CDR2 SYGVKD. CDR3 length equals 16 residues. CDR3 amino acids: CAISELRDIYTGELFF. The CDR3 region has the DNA TGTGCCATCAGTGAGTTGAGGGACATCTACACCGGGGAGCTGTTTTTT.

The CDR3 DNA reads as TGTGCCAGCAGTGAGCTGGGGGGGACTGAAGCTTTCTTT. Translated: CASSELGGTEAFF. The V gene is TRBV2, the J gene TRBJ1-1, with D tentatively TRBD1 (5 bases). V lost 3 bases to trimming and J lost 5 bases, with 10 bases between them. The germline CDR1 and CDR2 sequences are SNHLY and FYNNEI. There are 13 residues in the CDR3. Combining the CDR3 with reference TRBV2 and TRBJ1-1 gives the whole variable domain EPEVTQTPSHQVTQMGQEVILRCVPISNHLYFYWYRQILGQKVEFLVSFYNNEISEKSEIFDDQFSVERPDGSNFTLKIRSTKLEDSAMYFCASSELGGTEAFFGQGTRLTVV.

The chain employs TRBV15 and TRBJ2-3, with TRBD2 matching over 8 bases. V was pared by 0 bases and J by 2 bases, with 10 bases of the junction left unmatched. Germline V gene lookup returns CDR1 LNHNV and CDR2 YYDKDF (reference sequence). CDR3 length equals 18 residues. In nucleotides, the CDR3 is TGTGCCACCAGCAGAGAGGGAGGGCGGGGGGACTTCACAGATACGCAGTATTTT. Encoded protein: CATSREGGRGDFTDTQYF. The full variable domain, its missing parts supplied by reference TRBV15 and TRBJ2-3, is DAMVIQNPRYQVTQFGKPVTLSCSQTLNHNVMYWYQQKSSQAPKLLFHYYDKDFNNEADTPDNFQSRRPNTSFCFLDIRSPGLGDTAMYLCATSREGGRGDFTDTQYFGPGTRLTVL.

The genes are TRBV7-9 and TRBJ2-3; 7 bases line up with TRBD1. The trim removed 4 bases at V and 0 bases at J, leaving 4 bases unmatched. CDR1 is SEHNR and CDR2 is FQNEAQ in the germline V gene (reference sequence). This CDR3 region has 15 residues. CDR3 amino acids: CASSSTGLSTDTQYF. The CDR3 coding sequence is TGTGCCAGCAGCTCGACAGGGCTAAGCACAGATACGCAGTATTTT.

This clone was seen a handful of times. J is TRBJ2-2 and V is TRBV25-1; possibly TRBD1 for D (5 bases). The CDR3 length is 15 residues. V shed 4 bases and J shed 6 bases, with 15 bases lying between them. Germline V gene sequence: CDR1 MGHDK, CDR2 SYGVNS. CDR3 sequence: CASSASPGFPGELFF. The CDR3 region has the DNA TGTGCCAGCAGTGCTTCCCCAGGGTTCCCCGGGGAGCTGTTTTTT.

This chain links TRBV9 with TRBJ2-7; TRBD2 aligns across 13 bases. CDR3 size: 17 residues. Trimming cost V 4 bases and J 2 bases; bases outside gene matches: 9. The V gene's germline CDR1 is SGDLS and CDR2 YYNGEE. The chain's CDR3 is CASSIYPGLAGTYEQYF. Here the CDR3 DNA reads TGTGCCAGCAGCATCTATCCGGGACTAGCGGGGACCTACGAGCAGTACTTC.

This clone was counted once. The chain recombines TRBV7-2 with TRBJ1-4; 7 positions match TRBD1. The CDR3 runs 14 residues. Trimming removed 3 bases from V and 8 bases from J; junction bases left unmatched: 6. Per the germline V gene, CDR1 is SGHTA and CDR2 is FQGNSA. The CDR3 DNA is TGTGCCAGCAGCTTTGACAGGGCCACCGAAAAACTGTTTTTT. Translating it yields CASSFDRATEKLFF.

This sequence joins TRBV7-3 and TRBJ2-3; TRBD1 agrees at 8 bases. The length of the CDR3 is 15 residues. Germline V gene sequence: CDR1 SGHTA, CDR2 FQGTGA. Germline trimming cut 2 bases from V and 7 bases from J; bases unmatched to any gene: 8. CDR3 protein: CASSLVDRVMNTQYF. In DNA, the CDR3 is TGTGCCAGCAGCTTAGTGGACAGGGTGATGAATACGCAGTATTTT.

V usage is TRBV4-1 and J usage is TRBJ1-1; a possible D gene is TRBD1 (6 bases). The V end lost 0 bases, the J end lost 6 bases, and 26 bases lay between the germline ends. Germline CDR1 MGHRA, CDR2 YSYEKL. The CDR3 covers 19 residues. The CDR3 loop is CASSQERRELIGGRSEAFF. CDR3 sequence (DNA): TGCGCCAGCAGCCAAGAACGGCGGGAGTTGATTGGGGGGCGATCTGAAGCTTTCTTT.

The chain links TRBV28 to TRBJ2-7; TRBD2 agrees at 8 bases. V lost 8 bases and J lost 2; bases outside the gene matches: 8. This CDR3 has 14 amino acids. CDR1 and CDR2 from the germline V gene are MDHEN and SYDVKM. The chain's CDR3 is CASGPGTRAYEQYF. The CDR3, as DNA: TGTGCCAGCGGGCCCGGGACTAGAGCCTACGAGCAGTACTTC.

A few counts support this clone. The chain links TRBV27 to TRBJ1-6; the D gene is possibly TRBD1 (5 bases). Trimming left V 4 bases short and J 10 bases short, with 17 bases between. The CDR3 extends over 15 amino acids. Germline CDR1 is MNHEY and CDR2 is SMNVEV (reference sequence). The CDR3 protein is CASSSPGLKGSPLHF. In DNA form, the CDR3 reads TGTGCCAGCAGTTCACCGGGACTCAAAGGGTCACCCCTCCACTTT.

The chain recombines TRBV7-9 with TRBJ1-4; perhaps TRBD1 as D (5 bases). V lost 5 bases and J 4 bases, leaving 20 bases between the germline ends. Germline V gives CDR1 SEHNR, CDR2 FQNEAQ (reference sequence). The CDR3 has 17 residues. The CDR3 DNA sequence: TGTGCCAGCAGCCCCTCCCAGGGCCGGCATGGTAATGAAAAACTGTTTTTT. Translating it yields CASSPSQGRHGNEKLFF.

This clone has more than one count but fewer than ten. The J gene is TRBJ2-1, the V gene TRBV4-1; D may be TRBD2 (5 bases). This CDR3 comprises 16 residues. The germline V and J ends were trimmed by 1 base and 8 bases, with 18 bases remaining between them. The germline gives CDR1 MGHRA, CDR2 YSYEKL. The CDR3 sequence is CASSQGFPRLTHEQFF. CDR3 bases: TGCGCCAGCAGCCAAGGTTTCCCCCGACTAACCCATGAGCAGTTCTTC.